Listed below are T cell receptor beta chains from one sample, sequenced in a study of cytomegalovirus exposure and HLA in healthy donors. Profiling relied on immunoSEQ multiplex PCR, and the TCRdb table lists in-frame clones only, not all of them. The profile shows a few hundred thousand clones, around 77% of them singletons. Sequenced material: PBMCs. Receptors originate from a woman aged 25-40 years in good health and CMV-seronegative. Each CDR3 is given without its conserved first and last residue.

J gene | CDR3 length | V gene | CDR3 protein
TRBJ2-7 | 13 | TRBV5-6 | ASSSAGLAGPEQY
TRBJ2-7 | 10 | TRBV2 | ASSEDSGRKY
TRBJ2-7 | 15 | TRBV4-2 | ASSQDWGASPRDEQY
TRBJ2-2 | 12 | TRBV5-1 | ASRASKPTGELF
TRBJ1-1 | 9 | TRBV30 | AWNLGGQAF
TRBJ2-2 | 19 | TRBV27 | ASIGSSSRTSGRARGGELF
TRBJ2-1 | 10 | TRBV6-1 | ASWALYNEQF
TRBJ1-3 | 16 | TRBV30 | AWSVLGPGQRPGNTIY
TRBJ1-2 | 10 | TRBV6-1 | ASGGTGYGYT
TRBJ2-4 | 13 | TRBV27 | ASSISQGGKNIQY
TRBJ2-7 | 10 | TRBV28 | ASKGLTYEQY
TRBJ2-1 | 10 | TRBV6-9 | ASSFSGMEQF
TRBJ1-1 | 13 | TRBV5-1 | ASSLGGTANTEAF
TRBJ1-5 | 14 | TRBV7-2 | ASSPSAGTGVKPQH
TRBJ2-1 | 13 | TRBV6-1 | ASDSASATVDEQF
TRBJ2-7 | 13 | TRBV7-8 | ASSLTGTGGYEQY
TRBJ2-7 | 13 | TRBV15 | ATSRVVGRTYEQY
TRBJ2-3 | 13 | TRBV5-1 | ASSLEWGLADTQY
TRBJ1-1 | 12 | TRBV7-9 | ASSSWDYRGEAF
TRBJ2-1 | 13 | TRBV9 | ASSGLLAGDNEQF
TRBJ2-7 | 9 | TRBV29-1 | SVEKGYEQY
TRBJ2-7 | 12 | TRBV9 | ASSVTRGSYEQY
TRBJ2-1 | 13 | TRBV5-4 | ASSFPGGSYNEQF
TRBJ2-1 | 10 | TRBV30 | AWSPLAGLQF
TRBJ1-3 | 10 | TRBV28 | ASSPPGNTIY
TRBJ2-3 | 16 | TRBV28 | ASSFIGGLAGGPDTQY
TRBJ1-5 | 12 | TRBV5-6 | ASSLSEPHQPQH
TRBJ2-6 | 12 | TRBV27 | ASSQRTGANVLT
TRBJ2-5 | 16 | TRBV28 | ASSLLPGGGVSWETQY
TRBJ1-2 | 12 | TRBV28 | ASSSSGQDKGYT
TRBJ2-5 | 14 | TRBV18 | ASSPSGTGGEETQY
TRBJ2-3 | 15 | TRBV4-1 | ASSPDRGPGLADTQY
TRBJ1-2 | 11 | TRBV27 | ASSLGQGKGYP
TRBJ2-5 | 12 | TRBV5-1 | ASSPSSGRETQY
TRBJ2-6 | 15 | TRBV5-1 | ASSLRQGSSGANVLT
TRBJ1-1 | 12 | TRBV6-6 | ASSYEGAQTEAF
TRBJ2-3 | 12 | TRBV9 | ASSVGLETDTQY
TRBJ1-1 | 12 | TRBV29-1 | SVAGGRSAGEAF
TRBJ2-3 | 12 | TRBV18 | ASSRMDSTDTQY
TRBJ2-5 | 11 | TRBV19 | ASMRLGGETQY
TRBJ2-3 | 14 | TRBV7-9 | ASSLGRAGGVSTQY
TRBJ1-5 | 12 | TRBV19 | ASSIGVGTWPQH
TRBJ2-5 | 14 | TRBV4-1 | ASSQELSEVQETQY